A single sample gave rise to the 30 T cell receptor beta chains below, sequenced in a study of blood T cell repertoires in COVID-19. The method was immunoSEQ multiplex PCR; TCRdb's version includes in-frame clones alone and lacks a portion of them. The sample has 46,000 or so clones, over 85% seen once. The sequenced material came from peripheral blood. Every receptor here comes from a man aged 65 to 85 with active COVID-19.

The chain uses TRBV18 and TRBJ2-4, with TRBD2 matching over 7 bases. The germline V gene encodes CDR1 KGHSH and CDR2 LQKENI. Germline trimming cut 0 bases from V and 0 bases from J; bases unmatched to any gene: 2. The CDR3 is 16 amino acids. This CDR3 reads CASSPPAGVAKNIQYF. The CDR3 nucleotides read TGTGCCAGCTCACCACCGGCGGGAGTAGCCAAAAACATTCAGTACTTC.

This rearrangement joins TRBV6-2 or TRBV6-3 to TRBJ2-7; no clear D. Trimming stripped 6 bases from V and 2 bases from J, with 14 bases between. This CDR3 comprises 14 residues. In germline, CDR1 is MNHEY, CDR2 SVGEGT. The CDR3 coding sequence is TGTGCCAGCAGCTCCCCCCGGTCTACCTACGAGCAGTACTTC. It translates to CASSSPRSTYEQYF.

This sequence joins TRBV11-3 and TRBJ2-1; 9 nucleotides agree with TRBD2. Germline lookup yields CDR1 SGHNT and CDR2 YENEEA. Trimming at V came to 5 bases and at J to 4 bases, leaving 3 bases not matched to a gene. The CDR3 runs to 14 residues. The CDR3 DNA reads TGTGCCAGCAGCCATCTAGCGGGGTACAATGAGCAGTTCTTC. The encoded protein is CASSHLAGYNEQFF.

This chain uses TRBV27 with TRBJ2-4, with D uncertain. Looked up from germline, CDR1 is MNHEY and CDR2 is SMNVEV (reference sequence). The V end lost 11 bases, the J end lost 0 bases, and 20 bases lay between the germline ends. The CDR3 sequence is 16 residues long. The CDR3 DNA reads TGTGCCTCTCCCCAACGGGTTAGACTAGCCAAAAACATTCAGTACTTC. Translation gives CASPQRVRLAKNIQYF.

The chain links TRBV30 to TRBJ1-6, with 7 positions matching TRBD1. V lost 4 bases to trimming and J lost 6 bases; unmatched junction nucleotides: 12. This CDR3 is built from 16 residues. CDR1 and CDR2 from the germline V gene are GTSNPN and SVGIG (reference sequence). As DNA, the CDR3 is TGTGCCTGGACCCCCATTCCGGGACAGATTAATTCACCCCTCCACTTT. Its protein is CAWTPIPGQINSPLHF.

This clone was picked up a small number of times. The rearrangement links TRBV5-8 to TRBJ2-2, with D unresolved. The CDR3 loop spans 14 amino acids. V shed 0 bases and J shed 3 bases, with 6 bases lying between them. CDR1 SGHTS and CDR2 YDEGEE come from the germline V gene. In DNA form, the CDR3 reads TGTGCCAGCAGCTTGGGCAGGTACACCGGGGAGCTGTTTTTT. This gives the protein CASSLGRYTGELFF. Drawing the rest from reference TRBV5-8 and TRBJ2-2, the complete variable domain is EAGVTQSPTHLIKTRGQQATLRCSPISGHTSVYWYQQALGLGLQFLLWYDEGEERNRGNFPPRFSGRQFPNYSSELNVNALELEDSALYLCASSLGRYTGELFFGEGSRLTVL.

J is TRBJ1-5 and V is TRBV3-1 (or the pseudogene TRBV3-2); no definite D call. Germline V gene sequence: CDR1 LGHDT, CDR2 YNNKEL (reference sequence). The CDR3 extends over 17 amino acids. V was shortened by 2 bases and J by 0 bases, with 14 bases between the two germline ends. The chain's CDR3 is CASSQPRAASSNQPQHF. In nucleotides, the CDR3 is TGTGCCAGCAGCCAACCCCGCGCCGCTAGTAGCAATCAGCCCCAGCATTTT.

The J gene is TRBJ2-2, the V gene TRBV5-4; 7 nucleotides match TRBD1. Germline assignment: CDR1 SGHNT and CDR2 YYREEE (reference sequence). CDR3 length equals 12 residues. Trimming cost V 3 bases and J 13 bases; bases outside gene matches: 6. CDR3 sequence: CASSSNRGVLFF. DNA of the CDR3: TGTGCCAGCAGCTCGAACAGGGGTGTGCTGTTTTTT.

The J gene is TRBJ2-7, the V gene TRBV18, with D possibly TRBD2 on 5 matching bases. The germline CDR1 and CDR2 sequences are KGHSH and LQKENI. Trimming shortened V by 2 bases and J by 0 bases, and 5 bases separated the two germline ends. The CDR3 has 13 amino acids. The CDR3 reads CASSPTSSYEQYF. CDR3 DNA sequence: TGTGCCAGCTCACCAACTAGCTCCTACGAGCAGTACTTC.

Relative to its sample, this clone is medium-sized. This chain connects TRBV4-2 to TRBJ1-5; no clear D. V was shortened by 0 bases and J by 4 bases, with 10 bases between the two germline ends. Germline assignment: CDR1 LGHNA and CDR2 YNFKEQ. CDR3 length: 15 residues. Here the CDR3 reads CASSQDLPTNQPQHF. The CDR3 DNA is TGTGCCAGCAGCCAAGATCTGCCGACAAATCAGCCCCAGCATTTT.

This clone was recorded a few times. The V gene is TRBV28, the J gene TRBJ1-3; TRBD1 is a possible D gene (6 bases). V lost 1 base, J lost 4 bases, and 14 bases lay in between. Per germline, CDR1 MDHEN and CDR2 SYDVKM. The CDR3 runs to 16 residues. CDR3 protein: CASSLYGTGLGNTIYF. The CDR3 DNA sequence: TGTGCCAGCAGTTTATATGGTACAGGGTTAGGAAACACCATATATTTT.

This chain uses TRBV28 with TRBJ2-6; D gene ambiguous. The ends were cut back, 3 bases at V and 3 bases at J, with 9 bases in the middle. Germline V gene sequence: CDR1 MDHEN, CDR2 SYDVKM. This CDR3 region has 15 residues. CDR3 sequence reads: CASSLWQVGANVLTF. Here the CDR3 DNA reads TGTGCCAGCAGTTTGTGGCAGGTTGGGGCCAACGTCCTGACTTTC.

V usage is TRBV9 and J usage is TRBJ2-3, with 7 bases that match TRBD1. The CDR3 has 17 amino acids. Germline V gene data show CDR1 as SGDLS and CDR2 as YYNGEE. V was pared by 0 bases and J by 0 bases, with 7 bases of the junction left unmatched. The CDR3 protein is CASSVEGQLPSTDTQYF. The CDR3 DNA follows: TGTGCCAGCAGCGTAGAGGGACAGCTCCCTAGCACAGATACGCAGTATTTT.

This chain uses TRBV2 with TRBJ2-7; TRBD2 aligns across 7 bases. CDR3 length equals 13 residues. J lost 6 bases, V lost 0 bases, and 2 bases had no gene match. Germline CDR1 is SNHLY and CDR2 is FYNNEI. CDR3 in amino acids: CASSEAREGEQYF. The CDR3 DNA reads TGTGCCAGCAGTGAAGCTAGGGAGGGCGAGCAGTACTTC.

The CDR3 nucleotides read TGCGCCAGCAGCTTGGGACTAGCGGGGCGTAACAATGAGCAGTTCTTC. This translates into CASSLGLAGRNNEQFF. The chain recombines TRBV5-1 with TRBJ2-1; 11 positions match TRBD2. The trim removed 0 bases at V and 5 bases at J, leaving 4 bases unmatched. The CDR3 has 16 amino acids. Germline CDR1 reads SGHRS; CDR2 reads YFSETQ.

The V call is TRBV5-1, the J call TRBJ1-1; 11 nucleotides line up with TRBD1. From germline, CDR1 is SGHRS and CDR2 YFSETQ. J was trimmed by 7 bases and V by 2 bases; bases with no gene match: 4. This CDR3 region has 14 residues. The CDR3 spells CASSLGQGAREAFF. The CDR3, as DNA: TGCGCCAGCAGCTTAGGACAGGGGGCGCGTGAAGCTTTCTTT.

This rearrangement joins TRBV5-5 to TRBJ1-1; D call uncertain. V shed 3 bases and J shed 3 bases, with 12 bases lying between them. Per germline, CDR1 SGHKS and CDR2 YYEKEE (reference sequence). This CDR3 contains 14 residues. The CDR3 loop reads CASSWRDLYTEAFF. The CDR3 region has the DNA TGTGCCAGCAGCTGGAGGGATCTATACACTGAAGCTTTCTTT.

The chain links TRBV24-1 to TRBJ2-1, with TRBD2 matching 12 bases. The CDR3 has 16 residues. In germline, CDR1 is KGHDR, CDR2 SFDVKD. The ends lost 4 bases at V and 8 bases at J; junction bases unmatched: 8. This chain's CDR3 is CATSDSTSGRLYEQFF. As DNA, the CDR3 is TGTGCCACCAGTGACTCGACTAGCGGGAGATTGTATGAGCAGTTCTTC.

This chain links TRBV18 with TRBJ2-1; TRBD2 aligns across 7 bases. The germline V gene has CDR1 KGHSH and CDR2 LQKENI. The junction had 11 bases not matched to a gene; V was cut back by 3 bases and J by 6 bases. This CDR3 comprises 16 residues. The CDR3 protein is CASSPPTGRTGNEQFF. CDR3 nucleotide sequence: TGTGCCAGCTCACCCCCGACCGGGAGGACGGGCAATGAGCAGTTCTTC.

This sequence joins TRBV19 and TRBJ2-3, with 7 bases fitting TRBD1. The CDR3 is made up of 18 amino acids. Looked up from germline, CDR1 is LNHDA and CDR2 is SQIVND (reference sequence). Germline trimming cut 5 bases from V and 0 bases from J; bases unmatched to any gene: 14. The CDR3 spells CASSGAGRQGKSTDTQYF. CDR3 sequence (DNA): TGTGCCAGTAGTGGGGCCGGACGACAGGGTAAGAGCACAGATACGCAGTATTTT.

This chain joins TRBV14 and TRBJ1-2, with 9 bases lining up with TRBD1. Per germline, CDR1 SGHDN and CDR2 FVKESK. V was pared by 5 bases and J by 4 bases, with 14 bases of the junction left unmatched. This CDR3 contains 17 residues. CDR3 DNA: TGTGCCAGCAGCAAAAGGACAGGGGCTAATGCGGTCTATGGCTACACCTTC. It yields the protein CASSKRTGANAVYGYTF.

This clone was picked up a small number of times. The chain recombines TRBV7-9 with TRBJ1-1, with 10 bases fitting TRBD1. Per germline, CDR1 SEHNR and CDR2 FQNEAQ (reference sequence). V shed 3 bases, J shed 4 bases, and the junction held 2 bases outside the gene matches. This CDR3 region has 14 residues. The CDR3 loop is CASSFWTGGTEAFF. As DNA, the CDR3 is TGTGCCAGCAGCTTTTGGACAGGGGGCACTGAAGCTTTCTTT.

The chain employs TRBV29-1 and TRBJ1-4, with D unclear. V was pared by 4 bases and J by 1 base, with 13 bases between. CDR3 size: 15 residues. Per the germline V gene, CDR1 is SQVTM and CDR2 is ANQGSEA. As DNA, the CDR3 is TGCAGCGTTGGTGGAGGACGGGGAACTAATGAAAAACTGTTTTTT. Translating gives CSVGGGRGTNEKLFF.

The V and J genes are TRBV9 and TRBJ2-3; no firm D call. The V end lost 0 bases, the J end lost 0 bases, and 5 bases lay between the germline ends. The CDR3 totals 14 residues. Germline V gene sequence: CDR1 SGDLS, CDR2 YYNGEE. CDR3: CASSVDPSTDTQYF. The DNA of the CDR3 is TGTGCCAGCAGCGTAGATCCTAGCACAGATACGCAGTATTTT.

The V gene is TRBV2, the J gene TRBJ2-5, with a possible D match to TRBD2 (6 bases). Germline assignment: CDR1 SNHLY and CDR2 FYNNEI. The CDR3 is made up of 14 amino acids. Trimming removed 7 bases at V and 2 bases at J, with 14 bases between. DNA of the CDR3: TGTGCCAGCACCGGGGGTAACGGGCAAGAGACCCAGTACTTC. Its protein is CASTGGNGQETQYF.

The rearrangement uses TRBV6-1 and TRBJ2-1; possible D gene TRBD1, 6 bases. CDR3 size: 16 residues. Per germline, CDR1 MNHNS and CDR2 SASEGT. V was trimmed by 3 bases and J by 0 bases, leaving 12 bases between them. The CDR3 region is CASSEFQGSSYNEQFF. CDR3 nucleotides: TGTGCCAGCAGTGAGTTTCAGGGGAGCTCCTACAATGAGCAGTTCTTC.

A single count supports this clone. V is TRBV18 and J is TRBJ1-3; D remains ambiguous. V dropped 4 bases and J dropped 0 bases, with 13 bases sitting between them. CDR3 length equals 16 residues. Per germline, CDR1 KGHSH and CDR2 LQKENI. As DNA, the CDR3 is TGTGCCAGCTCACTTTTACCGGAGCTCTCTGGAAACACCATATATTTT. It codes for CASSLLPELSGNTIYF. Full variable domain (outside the CDR3, taken from reference TRBV18 and TRBJ1-3): NAGVMQNPRHLVRRRGQEARLRCSPMKGHSHVYWYRQLPEEGLKFMVYLQKENIIDESGMPKERFSAEFPKEGPSILRIQQVVRGDSAAYFCASSLLPELSGNTIYFGEGSWLTVV.

The chain carries TRBV4-2 and TRBJ2-7; the D is unclear. Germline V gene sequence: CDR1 LGHNA, CDR2 YNFKEQ. This CDR3 comprises 13 residues. Trimming cost V 2 bases and J 1 base, with 6 bases left between them. The CDR3, as DNA: TGTGCCAGCAGCCAACAGGATTCCTACGAGCAGTACTTC. Its protein is CASSQQDSYEQYF.

The genes are TRBV5-6 and TRBJ2-3, with D possibly matching TRBD1 (6 bases). Germline-derived CDR1 and CDR2 are SGHDT and YYEEEE. This CDR3 is 14 amino acids long. Trimming shortened V by 0 bases and J by 2 bases, and 7 bases separated the two germline ends. In nucleotides, the CDR3 is TGTGCCAGCAGCTTGGACAGGGTCACAGATACGCAGTATTTT. This gives the protein CASSLDRVTDTQYF.

The chain couples TRBV4-2 to TRBJ1-2; D not resolved. The germline V gene encodes CDR1 LGHNA and CDR2 YNFKEQ. V was clipped by 2 bases and J by 8 bases, with 15 bases between them. This CDR3 has 14 residues. CDR3 amino acids: CASSQRNGRRGYTF. The CDR3 DNA is TGTGCCAGCAGCCAAAGAAATGGGCGGAGGGGCTACACCTTC.